The clone carrying this T cell receptor (beta chain) was picked up one time. Its antigen is undetermined. This entry comes from a study of cytomegalovirus exposure and HLA in healthy donors. PCR employed 60 Vbeta and 13 Jbeta primers. TCRdb's copy holds only in-frame clones and misses some; the assay was immunoSEQ multiplex PCR. The sample lists 150,000 to 200,000 clones; approximately 79% were seen once. Study-wide results and caveats: The study assumed roughly uniform donor sequencing depth for presence/absence analyses. Usually a TCR sequence was rare, but some public TCRs were found in many donors. An analysis was carried out later, and it reportedly showed fewer N-insertions in an Asian-associated ancestry cluster than the 666-donor mean.

The germline gives CDR1 SGHDT, CDR2 YYEEEE. V dropped 4 bases and J dropped 0 bases, with 8 bases sitting between them. The CDR3 contains 14 residues. This clonotype originated in a man aged 40-55 years in good health and CMV-seropositive. The V and J genes are TRBV5-6 and TRBJ1-5; D not certain. Sequences were obtained from PBMCs. DNA of the CDR3: TGTGCCAGCAGCCACCGGTTTAGCAATCAGCCCCAGCATTTT. Amino acid sequence: CASSHRFSNQPQHF.